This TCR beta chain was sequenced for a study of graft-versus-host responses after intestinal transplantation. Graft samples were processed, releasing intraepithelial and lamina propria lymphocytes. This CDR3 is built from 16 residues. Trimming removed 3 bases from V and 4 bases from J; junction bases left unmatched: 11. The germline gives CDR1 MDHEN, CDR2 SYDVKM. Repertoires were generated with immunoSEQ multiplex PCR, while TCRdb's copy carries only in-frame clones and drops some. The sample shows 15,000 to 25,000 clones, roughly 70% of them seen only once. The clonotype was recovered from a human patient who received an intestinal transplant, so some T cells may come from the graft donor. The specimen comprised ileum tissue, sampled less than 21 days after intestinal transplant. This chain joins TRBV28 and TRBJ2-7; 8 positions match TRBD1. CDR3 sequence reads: CASSFRVDRGSYEQYF. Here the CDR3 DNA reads TGTGCCAGCAGTTTCCGCGTCGACAGGGGATCGTACGAGCAGTACTTC.